This T cell receptor (beta chain) was documented in a study of shared clonotypes between healthy human individuals. Background on the study: CD4 naive and CD4 memory each took three plates per donor, while CD8 naive took two and CD8 memory one.

Study-level points and caveats: What rarefaction showed was incomplete sorted-subset sequencing despite large depth. Generation of non-shared clonotypes was less probable than generation of clonotypes shared by all four donors.

Naive CD8 cells were CD45RO-negative, positively selected for CCR7, excluding terminally differentiated effector memory CD45RA+ cells. Deep-level running was used for the assay. The method was immunoSEQ multiplex PCR; TCRdb's version includes in-frame clones alone and lacks a portion of them. The sample consists of 550,000 to 750,000 clones, roughly 95% of them appearing once. Details on this clone: Its antigen is unidentified.

This TCR was sampled from a woman aged 25 to 39 in good health. Input material: naive CD8+ T cells sorted from blood.

The CDR3 region has the DNA TGTGCCAGCAGCCCGGATGACCCGGGGCAGTTCTTC. It translates to CASSPDDPGQFF. This chain uses TRBV7-8 with TRBJ2-1, with no clear D. CDR3 length equals 12 residues. Trimming removed 5 bases at V and 12 bases at J, with 14 bases between. Germline-derived CDR1 and CDR2 are SGHVS and FQNEAQ.